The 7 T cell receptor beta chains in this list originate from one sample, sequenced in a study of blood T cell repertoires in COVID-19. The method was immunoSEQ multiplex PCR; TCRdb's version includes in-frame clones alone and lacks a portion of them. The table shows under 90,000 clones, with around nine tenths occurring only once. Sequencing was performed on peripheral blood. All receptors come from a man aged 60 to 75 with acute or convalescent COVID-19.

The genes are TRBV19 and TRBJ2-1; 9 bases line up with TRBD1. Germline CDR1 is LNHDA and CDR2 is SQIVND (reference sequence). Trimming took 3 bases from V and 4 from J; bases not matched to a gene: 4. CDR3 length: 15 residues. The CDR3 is CASSMDRGVYNEQFF. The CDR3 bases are TGTGCCAGTAGTATGGACAGGGGCGTTTACAATGAGCAGTTCTTC.

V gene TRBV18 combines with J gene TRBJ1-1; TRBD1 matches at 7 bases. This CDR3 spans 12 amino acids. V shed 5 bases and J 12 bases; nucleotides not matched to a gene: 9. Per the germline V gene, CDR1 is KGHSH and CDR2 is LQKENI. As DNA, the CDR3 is TGTGCCAGCTCAACAGGGGATGGGGGGACTTTCTTT. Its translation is CASSTGDGGTFF. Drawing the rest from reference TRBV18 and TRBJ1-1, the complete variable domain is NAGVMQNPRHLVRRRGQEARLRCSPMKGHSHVYWYRQLPEEGLKFMVYLQKENIIDESGMPKERFSAEFPKEGPSILRIQQVVRGDSAAYFCASSTGDGGTFFGQGTRLTVV.

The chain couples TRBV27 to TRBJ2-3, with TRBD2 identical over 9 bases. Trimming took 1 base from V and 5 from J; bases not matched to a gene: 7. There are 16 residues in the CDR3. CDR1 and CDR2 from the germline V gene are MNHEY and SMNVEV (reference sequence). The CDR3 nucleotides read TGTGCCAGCAGTTTATTCCGCGGGGGGGCAGTAGATACGCAGTATTTT. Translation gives CASSLFRGGAVDTQYF.

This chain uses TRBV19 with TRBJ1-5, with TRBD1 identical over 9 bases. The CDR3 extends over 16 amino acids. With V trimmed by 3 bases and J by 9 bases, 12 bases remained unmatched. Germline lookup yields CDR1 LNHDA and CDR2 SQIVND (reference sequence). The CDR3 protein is CASSIRGTGTSWPQHF. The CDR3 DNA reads TGTGCCAGTAGTATTAGGGGGACAGGGACCTCCTGGCCCCAGCATTTT.

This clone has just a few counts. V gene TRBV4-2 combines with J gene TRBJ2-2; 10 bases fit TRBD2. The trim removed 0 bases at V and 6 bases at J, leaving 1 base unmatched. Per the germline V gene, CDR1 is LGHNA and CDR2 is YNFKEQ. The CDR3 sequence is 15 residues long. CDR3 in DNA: TGTGCCAGCAGCCAAGATACTAGCGGGGCCGGGGAGCTGTTTTTT. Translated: CASSQDTSGAGELFF.

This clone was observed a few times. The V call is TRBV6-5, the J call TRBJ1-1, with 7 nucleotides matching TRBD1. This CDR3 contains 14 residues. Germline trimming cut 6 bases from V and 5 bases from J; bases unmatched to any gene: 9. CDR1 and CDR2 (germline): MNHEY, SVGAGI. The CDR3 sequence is CASSPRQGRTEAFF. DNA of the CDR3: TGTGCCAGCAGCCCCCGACAGGGACGGACTGAAGCTTTCTTT.

The CDR3, as DNA: TGTGCCAGCAGCTCCAGGGGGACCCCCGATTACGAGCAGTACTTC. Translation: CASSSRGTPDYEQYF. The chain uses TRBV9 and TRBJ2-7; 7 bases align to TRBD1. Germline CDR1 SGDLS, CDR2 YYNGEE. The ends lost 4 bases at V and 4 bases at J; junction bases unmatched: 11. The CDR3 sequence is 15 residues long.